These T cell receptor beta chains were read from a single sample in a study of shared clonotypes between healthy human individuals. Repertoires were generated with immunoSEQ multiplex PCR, while TCRdb's copy carries only in-frame clones and drops some. The sample holds fewer than 700,000 clones, around 76% seen once. Sequenced input: PBMCs. The receptors derive from a woman in her 40s in good health. Some clones in this sample may be carry-over from other donors' samples. Both conserved end residues are part of each CDR3. The D gene is left open where the match is weak. Clone size is stated in some rows and not others, as once, few, many or a class when expanded.

abundance | j_gene | len | d_gene | v_gene | CDR3aa | CDR3nt
few | TRBJ1-1 | 14 | NA | TRBV9 | CASSPYDKRAEAFF | TGTGCCAGCAGCCCCTATGACAAACGAGCTGAAGCTTTCTTT
NA | TRBJ2-7 | 14 | NA | TRBV18 | CASSPETVAYEQYF | TGTGCCAGCTCACCAGAGACAGTTGCCTACGAGCAGTACTTC
NA | TRBJ2-3 | 17 | TRBD2 | TRBV11-1 | CASSLRASGSVTDTQYF | TGTGCCAGCAGCTTACGAGCCAGCGGGAGCGTCACAGATACGCAGTATTTT
NA | TRBJ1-5 | 16 | NA | TRBV2 | CASSEVGTGGNQPQHF | TGTGCCAGCAGTGAAGTCGGGACCGGTGGCAATCAGCCCCAGCATTTT
NA | TRBJ1-2 | 15 | TRBD1 | TRBV30 | CAWSVRTGQTDGYTF | TGTGCCTGGAGTGTACGGACAGGGCAAACCGATGGCTACACCTTC
NA | TRBJ2-7 | 14 | NA | TRBV28 | CASSDPGPSYEQYF | TGTGCCAGCAGCGACCCGGGACCCAGCTACGAGCAGTACTTC
NA | TRBJ2-5 | 13 | NA | TRBV5-1 | CASSYATEETQYF | TGCGCCAGCAGCTACGCTACAGAAGAGACCCAGTACTTC
NA | TRBJ2-3 | 15 | NA | TRBV7-3 | CASSPFGGATDTQYF | TGTGCCAGCAGCCCCTTCGGGGGCGCCACAGATACGCAGTATTTT
NA | TRBJ1-4 | 14 | NA | TRBV30 | CAWRSKGQNEKLFF | TGTGCCTGGAGGAGTAAGGGTCAAAATGAAAAACTGTTTTTT
once | TRBJ1-2 | 15 | TRBD1 | TRBV7-2 | CASSLSRDRSYGYTF | TGTGCCAGCAGCTTAAGCCGGGACAGGTCCTATGGCTACACCTTC
NA | TRBJ2-7 | 16 | NA | TRBV28 | CASSLPGQRPPYEQYF | TGTGCCAGCAGTTTACCAGGACAGCGCCCCCCTTACGAGCAGTACTTC
NA | TRBJ2-3 | 15 | NA | TRBV9 | CASSPGDGSPDTQYF | TGTGCCAGCAGCCCCGGGGACGGGAGCCCAGATACGCAGTATTTT
NA | TRBJ2-7 | 15 | TRBD1 | TRBV19 | CASRTGTGNSYEQYF | TGTGCCAGTAGGACCGGGACAGGCAACTCCTACGAGCAGTACTTC
many | TRBJ2-5 | 15 | NA | TRBV4-3 | CASSQDRKGPETQYF | TGCGCCAGCAGCCAAGATCGAAAGGGGCCAGAGACCCAGTACTTC
NA | TRBJ2-1 | 12 | TRBD2 | TRBV28 | CASSSPTSRWFF | TGTGCCAGCAGTTCGCCGACTAGCCGGTGGTTCTTC
once | TRBJ1-1 | 13 | NA | TRBV27 | CASSLRSNTEAFF | TGTGCCAGCAGTTTAAGGTCGAACACTGAAGCTTTCTTT
NA | TRBJ1-4 | 13 | TRBD1 | TRBV6-6 | CASWGQPNEKLFF | TGTGCCAGCTGGGGACAGCCTAATGAAAAACTGTTTTTT
NA | TRBJ2-7 | 16 | NA | TRBV2 | CASSESVGQGAYEQYF | TGTGCCAGCAGTGAATCGGTCGGGCAGGGAGCCTACGAGCAGTACTTC
NA | TRBJ2-4 | 13 | NA | TRBV6-1 | CASALLERNIQYF | TGTGCCAGTGCGCTCCTAGAGAGGAACATTCAGTACTTC
NA | TRBJ2-7 | 14 | NA | TRBV6-1 | CASSGQGLGYEQYF | TGTGCCAGCAGTGGGCAGGGTCTTGGCTACGAGCAGTACTTC
NA | TRBJ2-3 | 14 | NA | TRBV7-9 | CASSLTGSTDTQYF | TGTGCCAGCAGCTTAACAGGTAGCACAGATACGCAGTATTTT
NA | TRBJ1-1 | 14 | TRBD1 | TRBV28 | CASNWGQGFTEAFF | TGTGCCAGCAACTGGGGACAGGGCTTCACTGAAGCTTTCTTT
NA | TRBJ2-2 | 13 | NA | TRBV5-1 | CASSPRQTGELFF | TGCGCCAGCAGTCCCAGGCAAACCGGGGAGCTGTTTTTT
once | TRBJ2-5 | 14 | TRBD2 | TRBV6-5 | CASADSGREETQYF | TGTGCCAGCGCAGATAGCGGGAGGGAAGAGACCCAGTACTTC
NA | TRBJ2-3 | 16 | TRBD2 | TRBV5-1 | CASSLATSGSPDTQYF | TGCGCCAGCAGCTTGGCGACTAGCGGGAGCCCAGATACGCAGTATTTT
NA | TRBJ2-3 | 15 | NA | TRBV4-1 | CASSPRAQGTDTQYF | TGCGCCAGCAGCCCCCGGGCCCAGGGCACAGATACGCAGTATTTT
many | TRBJ2-1 | 13 | NA | TRBV27 | CASRGHLYNEQFF | TGTGCCAGCCGAGGACACCTATACAATGAGCAGTTCTTC
NA | TRBJ2-1 | 16 | NA | TRBV2 | CASSEALQGSYNEQFF | TGTGCCAGCAGTGAAGCCCTACAGGGCTCCTACAATGAGCAGTTCTTC
NA | TRBJ2-7 | 15 | TRBD1 | TRBV11-2 | CASSWGQGVFGEQYF | TGTGCCAGCAGCTGGGGACAGGGGGTATTCGGCGAGCAGTACTTC
NA | TRBJ2-7 | 13 | NA | TRBV5-1 | CASSHGGGDEQYF | TGCGCCAGCAGTCACGGGGGCGGCGACGAGCAGTACTTC
NA | TRBJ1-4 | 14 | NA | TRBV27 | CASSFSSWREKLFF | TGTGCCAGCAGTTTCAGCTCATGGAGGGAAAAACTGTTTTTT
NA | TRBJ2-3 | 12 | NA | TRBV9 | CASSGGTDTQYF | TGTGCCAGCAGCGGGGGCACAGATACGCAGTATTTT
NA | TRBJ2-7 | 15 | TRBD1 | TRBV25-1 | CASRTGTGIPYEQYF | TGTGCCAGCAGGACCGGGACAGGAATTCCCTACGAGCAGTACTTC
NA | TRBJ2-1 | 16 | TRBD1 | TRBV7-9 | CASSFQRQGLRNEQFF | TGTGCCAGCAGCTTTCAAAGACAGGGGTTACGCAATGAGCAGTTCTTC
NA | TRBJ2-1 | 14 | NA | TRBV5-1 | CASSLLSRVNEQFF | TGCGCCAGCAGCCTACTAAGCAGGGTTAATGAGCAGTTCTTC
NA | TRBJ1-6 | 18 | NA | TRBV7-9 | CASTTVRGNSGYNSPLHF | TGTGCCAGCACCACCGTGCGGGGTAACTCGGGGTATAATTCACCCCTCCACTTT
NA | TRBJ2-7 | 14 | NA | TRBV11-1 | CASSTIGGTYEQYF | TGTGCCAGCAGCACCATCGGAGGGACGTACGAGCAGTACTTC
many | TRBJ2-6 | 15 | NA | TRBV30 | CAWVLSFSGANVLTF | TGTGCCTGGGTCCTGAGCTTCTCTGGGGCCAACGTCCTGACTTTC
NA | TRBJ2-5 | 15 | NA | TRBV5-4 | CASSSPMDDQETQYF | TGTGCCAGCAGCTCGCCGATGGACGACCAAGAGACCCAGTACTTC
NA | TRBJ2-7 | 13 | NA | TRBV28 | CASTRGARYEQYF | TGTGCCAGCACCAGAGGGGCGCGCTACGAGCAGTACTTC
NA | TRBJ2-5 | 14 | NA | TRBV5-6 | CASSYGRIQETQYF | TGTGCCAGCAGCTATGGACGGATCCAAGAGACCCAGTACTTC
NA | TRBJ1-1 | 13 | NA | TRBV18 | CASSLGKGTEAFF | TGTGCCAGCTCACTCGGGAAGGGGACTGAAGCTTTCTTT